This T cell receptor (beta chain) was profiled in a study of shared clonotypes between healthy human individuals. This CDR3 is built from 13 residues. Germline V gene data show CDR1 as SGHVS and CDR2 as FNYEAQ. Trimming shortened V by 5 bases and J by 5 bases, and 12 bases separated the two germline ends. Only in-frame clones appear in the TCRdb table, and some are missing; sequencing was by immunoSEQ multiplex PCR. In the table there are about 510,000 clones, about 80% of which are singletons. The sample taken for sequencing was PBMCs. The sequence was obtained from a woman in her thirties or forties in good health. Some clones in this sample may be carry-over from other donors' samples. The rearrangement links TRBV7-6 to TRBJ2-5, with D perhaps matching TRBD2 (7 bases). The CDR3 reads CASSTEGGETQYF. The DNA of the CDR3 is TGTGCCAGCAGCACGGAGGGGGGGGAGACCCAGTACTTC.